The T cell receptor beta chain under discussion was sequenced for a study of T cells of healthy individuals. This clonotype was found a few times. Germline loops: CDR1 LGHNA, CDR2 YSLEER. The CDR3 contains 15 residues. Trimming shortened V by 1 base and J by 4 bases, and 10 bases separated the two germline ends. Using its own MiXCR run on the 5' RACE reads, TCRdb lists one record per CDR3 protein. This table holds 85,000 to 100,000 distinct CDR3 sequences, around 17% found once. This sequence originates from a human donor in good health. V usage is TRBV4-3 and J usage is TRBJ1-4; D uncertain. DNA of the CDR3: TGCGCCAGCAGCCAAGGGGTCAGGATTAATGAAAAACTGTTTTTT. Protein: CASSQGVRINEKLFF.